Listed below are T cell receptor beta chains from one sample, sequenced in a study of cytomegalovirus exposure and HLA in healthy donors. Some clones are missing from TCRdb's copy, which holds only in-frame ones; the method was immunoSEQ multiplex PCR. The sample gives about 160,000 clones, roughly 80% of which show up once; approximately 1.2% is in the top ten. The sequenced sample was PBMCs. These receptor sequences come from a man in his forties or fifties in good health and CMV-seropositive. Both conserved end residues are trimmed from each CDR3. Each record gives: D gene, V gene, J gene, CDR3 protein. The D gene is left open where the match is weak.

>.|TRBV7-9|TRBJ2-5
ASTGLETQY
>TRBD1|TRBV15|TRBJ1-2
ATSRSGQGPGYGYT
>TRBD1|TRBV19|TRBJ1-1
ASRATDRGTYTEAF
>.|TRBV10-1|TRBJ2-2
ASSKTEPTGELF
>.|TRBV28|TRBJ2-7
ASSLYGVNEQY
>.|TRBV6-5|TRBJ1-1
ASSYSNRPNTEAF
>TRBD1|TRBV7-2|TRBJ2-5
ASSLRRTGWETQY
>.|TRBV18|TRBJ2-1
ASSPVTTNYNEQF
>.|TRBV28|TRBJ2-7
ASSSSPLGYFEQY
>.|TRBV9|TRBJ2-5
ASSPSPQETQY
>TRBD1|TRBV5-1|TRBJ1-1
ASSIDRGRHTEAF
>TRBD2|TRBV28|TRBJ2-3
ASSFPLRLAGSTDTQY
>.|TRBV5-1|TRBJ2-7
ASSTGTPSYEQY
>.|TRBV6-5|TRBJ1-5
ASSKGGNQPQH
>.|TRBV4-1|TRBJ1-2
ASSQDVEGVGT